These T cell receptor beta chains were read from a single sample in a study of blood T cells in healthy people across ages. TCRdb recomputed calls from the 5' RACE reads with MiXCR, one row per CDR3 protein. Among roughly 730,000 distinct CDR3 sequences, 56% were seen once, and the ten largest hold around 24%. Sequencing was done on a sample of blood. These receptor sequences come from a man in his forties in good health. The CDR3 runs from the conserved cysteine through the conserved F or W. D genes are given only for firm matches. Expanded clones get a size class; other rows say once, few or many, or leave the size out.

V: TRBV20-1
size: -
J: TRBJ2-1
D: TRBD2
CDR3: CSALPTSGSNEQFF
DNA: TGCAGTGCCCTCCCGACTAGCGGGAGTAATGAGCAGTTCTTC

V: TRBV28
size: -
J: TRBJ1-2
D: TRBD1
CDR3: CASGDRADYGYTF
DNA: TGTGCCAGCGGTGACAGGGCGGACTATGGCTACACCTTC

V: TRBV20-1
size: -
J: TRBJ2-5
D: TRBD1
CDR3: CSASFGTGGRKTQYF
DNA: TGCAGTGCTTCTTTCGGGACAGGGGGCCGGAAGACCCAGTACTTC

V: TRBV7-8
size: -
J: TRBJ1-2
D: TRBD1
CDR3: CASSLADTGGSSYGYTF
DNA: TGTGCCAGCAGCTTAGCGGACACAGGGGGCTCAAGCTATGGCTACACCTTC

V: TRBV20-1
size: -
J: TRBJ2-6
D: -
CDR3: CSARVNPGANVLTF
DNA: TGCAGTGCTAGAGTCAACCCTGGGGCCAACGTCCTGACTTTC

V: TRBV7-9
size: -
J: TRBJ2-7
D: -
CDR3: CASAPNGYEQYF
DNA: TGTGCCAGCGCCCCGAATGGCTACGAGCAGTACTTC

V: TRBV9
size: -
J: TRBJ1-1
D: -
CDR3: CASSATLNTEAFF
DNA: TGTGCCAGCAGCGCGACTTTGAACACTGAAGCTTTCTTT

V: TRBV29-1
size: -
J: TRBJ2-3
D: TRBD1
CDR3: CSTRQGDYEQYF
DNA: TGCAGCACCCGACAGGGGGACTACGAGCAGTACTTT

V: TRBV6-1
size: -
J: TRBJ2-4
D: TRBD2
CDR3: CASVPAGVVAKNIQYF
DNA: TGTGCCAGCGTTCCAGCGGGGGTGGTAGCCAAAAACATTCAGTACTTC

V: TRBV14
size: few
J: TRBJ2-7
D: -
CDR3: CASSQGTGLYEQYF
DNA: TGTGCCAGCAGCCAAGGAACAGGGTTATACGAGCAGTACTTC

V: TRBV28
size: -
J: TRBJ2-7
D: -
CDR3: CASRQLYEQYF
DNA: TGTGCCAGTCGACAGCTTTACGAGCAGTACTTC

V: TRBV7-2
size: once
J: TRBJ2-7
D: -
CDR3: CASSLAPQFSDEQYF
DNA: TGTGCCAGCAGCTTAGCGCCACAGTTCTCGGACGAGCAGTACTTC

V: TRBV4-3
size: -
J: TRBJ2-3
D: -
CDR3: CASRAPPPWDTQYF
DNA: TGCGCCAGCAGGGCACCGCCCCCGTGGGATACGCAGTATTTT

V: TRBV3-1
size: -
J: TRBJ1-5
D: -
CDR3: CASSHGYSNQPQHF
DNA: TGTGCCAGCAGCCATGGGTATAGCAATCAGCCCCAGCATTTT

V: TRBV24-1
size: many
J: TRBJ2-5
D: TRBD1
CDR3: CAISRTGETQYF
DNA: TGTGCCATCTCAAGGACAGGGGAGACCCAGTACTTC

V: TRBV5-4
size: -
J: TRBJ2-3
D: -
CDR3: CASSRRRADTDTQYF
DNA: TGTGCCAGCAGCCGACGCCGGGCGGACACAGATACGCAGTATTTT

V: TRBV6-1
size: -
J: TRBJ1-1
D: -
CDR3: CASTIDRRTEAFF
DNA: TGTGCCAGCACGATAGACAGGCGAACTGAAGCTTTCTTT

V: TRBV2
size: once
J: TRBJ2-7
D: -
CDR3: CASPKGEPPYEQYF
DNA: TGTGCCAGCCCGAAGGGGGAACCACCCTACGAGCAGTACTTC

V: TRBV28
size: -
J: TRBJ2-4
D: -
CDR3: CASSLAQIQRFKNIQYF
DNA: TGCGCCAGCAGTTTAGCCCAAATACAGAGATTCAAAAACATTCAGTACTTC

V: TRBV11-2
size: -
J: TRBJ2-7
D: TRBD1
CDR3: CASSLGRQGVSSYEQYF
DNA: TGTGCCAGCAGCTTAGGTCGACAGGGGGTCAGCTCCTACGAGCAGTACTTC

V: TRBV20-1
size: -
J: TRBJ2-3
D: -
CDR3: CSAFPRVTTDTQYF
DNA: TGCAGTGCTTTCCCGCGGGTCACGACAGATACGCAGTATTTT

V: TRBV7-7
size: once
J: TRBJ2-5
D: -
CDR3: CASSLSIRQGSLETQYF
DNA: TGTGCTAGCAGCTTATCAATCCGGCAGGGATCGTTAGAGACCCAGTACTTC

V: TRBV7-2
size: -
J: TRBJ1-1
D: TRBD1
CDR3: CASSLRAGGKTEAFF
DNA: TGTGCCAGCAGCTTAAGGGCAGGGGGTAAGACTGAAGCTTTCTTT

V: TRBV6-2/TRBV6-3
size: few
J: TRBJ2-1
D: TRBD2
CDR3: CASSTKAGGFISEQFF
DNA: TGTGCCAGCAGTACTAAAGCGGGAGGTTTTATAAGTGAGCAGTTCTTC

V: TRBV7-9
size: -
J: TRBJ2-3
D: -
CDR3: CASSSGGSSPTDTQYF
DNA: TGTGCCAGCAGCTCTGGGGGGAGCAGCCCCACAGATACGCAGTATTTT

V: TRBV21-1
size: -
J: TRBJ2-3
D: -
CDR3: CASSKGLGEGQSTDTQYF
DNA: TGTGCCAGCAGCAAAGGACTGGGTGAGGGACAGAGCACAGATACGCAGTATTTT

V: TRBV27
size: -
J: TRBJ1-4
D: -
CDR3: CASSLPNEKLFF
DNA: TGTGCCAGCAGTTTGCCGAATGAAAAACTGTTTTTT

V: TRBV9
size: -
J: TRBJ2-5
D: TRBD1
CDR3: CASSVETGGRETQYF
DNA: TGTGCCAGCAGCGTAGAAACAGGGGGCCGTGAGACCCAGTACTTC

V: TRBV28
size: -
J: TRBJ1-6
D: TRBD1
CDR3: CASSARGQKNSPLHF
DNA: TGTGCCAGCAGCGCCAGGGGACAGAAAAATTCACCCCTCCACTTT

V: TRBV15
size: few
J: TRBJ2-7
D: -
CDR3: CATSRDLAVVYEQYF
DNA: TGTGCCACCAGCAGAGATCTGGCTGTGGTCTACGAGCAGTACTTC

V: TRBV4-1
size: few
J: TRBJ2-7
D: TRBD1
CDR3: CASSQPRDRGAYEQYF
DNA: TGCGCCAGCAGCCAACCCCGGGACAGGGGGGCGTACGAGCAGTACTTC

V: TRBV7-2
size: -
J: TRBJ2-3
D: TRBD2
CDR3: CASSLRLAADTQYF
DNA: TGTGCCAGCAGCTTAAGGCTAGCGGCAGATACGCAGTATTTT

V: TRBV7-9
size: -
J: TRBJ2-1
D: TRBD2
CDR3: CASSSLAGATSANEQFF
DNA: TGTGCCAGCAGCAGTTTGGCGGGAGCGACGTCTGCGAATGAGCAGTTCTTC